This T cell receptor beta chain was sequenced in a study of CD8+CD57+ T cells in acquired aplastic anemia. Whole-study context: Sorted CD4+ plus CD8+ cells gave DNA averaging roughly 3 ug. Around 10 million reads were obtained on average for healthy donor CD4+ cells.

Comment on this clonotype: The CDR3 carries no conserved terminal phenylalanine or tryptophan, so it likely arises from a read error. The limits of the CDR3 on the DNA are not certain, so only TCRdb's listed CDR3 is given.

The study profiled TCR beta VDJ and CDR3 using genomic DNA as template. TCRdb reprocessed the reads via MiXCR and lists one record per CDR3 protein. Of some 240,000 distinct CDR3 sequences in the sample, roughly 35% are singletons; the top ten hold 1% to 1.3%. Ends included, the CDR3 has 8 residues. Germline values: CDR1 KGHDR, CDR2 SFDVKD. Sample: sorted CD4+, CD8+, or CD8+CD57+ T cells (not recorded which) from PBMCs. This clonotype originated in a human donor in good health, serving as a control. The chain recombines TRBV24-1 with TRBJ1-1. CDR3 residues: CAILIGVS.